The clone carrying this T cell receptor beta chain was seen repeatedly, ten times or more. These data originate in a study of human T cells and chemical hapten exposure. The germline CDR1 and CDR2 sequences are SGHTA and FQGNSA. The length of the CDR3 is 15 residues. V was shortened by 1 base and J by 0 bases, with 8 bases between the two germline ends. Time point of the sample: patch test 3, about 24 weeks after DPC sensitization. Specified treatment: therapeutic diphenylcyclopropenone sensitization with weekly scalp DPC. TCRdb recomputed calls from the RACE reads with MiXCR, one row per CDR3 protein. Counted here are about 120,000 distinct CDR3 sequences, roughly 10% occurring once; the ten biggest clones make up about 2.4%.

This chain links TRBV7-2 with TRBJ2-3, with unresolved D. This clonotype was obtained from a woman in her fifties or sixties with alopecia areata. Some clones in this sample may be carry-over from other donors' samples. Sequences were derived from whole blood, sampled in connection with sensitization to the hapten diphenylcyclopropenone (DPC). This chain's CDR3 is CASSLVGSSTDTQYF. The CDR3 DNA sequence: TGTGCCAGCAGCTTAGTGGGGTCTAGCACAGATACGCAGTATTTT.